This passage covers 27 T cell receptor beta chains from one sample sequenced in a study of response to subunit inactivated influenza vaccine. TCRdb used MiXCR to reprocess the RT-PCR reads, holding one entry per CDR3 protein. Here the sample spans 650,000 to 800,000 distinct CDR3 sequences, around 14% being singletons. The sample was PBMCs from blood, taken 14 to 15 days before vaccination. The receptor set was obtained from a man in his fifties who received an inactivated influenza vaccine.

This clonotype has just a few counts. The chain has TRBV5-1 and TRBJ2-3; D unresolved. This CDR3 contains 12 residues. V lost 4 bases to trimming and J lost 4 bases, with 7 bases between them. CDR1 and CDR2 from the germline V gene are SGHRS and YFSETQ. The CDR3: CASSGDADTQYF. CDR3 DNA: TGCGCCAGCAGCGGAGACGCAGATACGCAGTATTTT. Variable domain in full (rest from reference TRBV5-1 and TRBJ2-3): KAGVTQTPRYLIKTRGQQVTLSCSPISGHRSVSWYQQTPGQGLQFLFEYFSETQRNKGNFPGRFSGRQFSNSRSEMNVSTLELGDSALYLCASSGDADTQYFGPGTRLTVL.

The J gene is TRBJ1-3, the V gene TRBV10-2, with TRBD1 identical over 8 bases. Per the germline V gene, CDR1 is WSHSY and CDR2 is SAAADI. The CDR3 runs 15 residues. With V trimmed by 5 bases and J by 8 bases, 11 bases remained unmatched. The CDR3, as DNA: TGCGCCAGCAGTCCTCGGACAGGGCGTATTGACACCATATATTTT. Its translation is CASSPRTGRIDTIYF.

The V and J genes are TRBV11-2 and TRBJ2-1; 9 nucleotides line up with TRBD2. Germline V CDR1 and CDR2: SGHAT, FQNNGV. This CDR3 spans 19 amino acids. With 4 bases clipped from V and 0 bases from J, the junction kept 13 bases outside the gene matches. In nucleotides, the CDR3 is TGTGCCAGCAGCTCACGGCGGACTAGCGCGCAGAGCTCCTACAATGAGCAGTTCTTC. It yields the protein CASSSRRTSAQSSYNEQFF.

The rearrangement joins TRBV4-1 to TRBJ1-6; D call uncertain. Germline-derived CDR1 and CDR2 are MGHRA and YSYEKL. The V end lost 4 bases, the J end lost 8 bases, and 12 bases lay between the germline ends. The CDR3 covers 14 residues. DNA for the CDR3: TGCGCCAGCAGCCTGGGCCTAGAACATTCACCCCTCCACTTT. This codes for CASSLGLEHSPLHF.

The chain combines TRBV3-1 with TRBJ1-1; D is unresolved. Germline V gene data show CDR1 as LGHDT and CDR2 as YNNKEL (reference sequence). The CDR3 covers 15 residues. Trimming left V 1 base short and J 1 base short, with 10 bases between. CDR3 DNA: TGTGCCAGCAGCCAAGGTTCAACCCCGAACACTGAAGCTTTCTTT. This codes for CASSQGSTPNTEAFF.

This chain uses TRBV12-3 or TRBV12-4 with TRBJ1-5; tentative D call: TRBD1 (6 bases). This CDR3 comprises 13 residues. V lost 3 bases and J lost 6, with 9 bases in between. As DNA, the CDR3 is TGTGCCAGCAGTTTCGGGGGCCGTCAGCCCCAGCATTTT. Its translation is CASSFGGRQPQHF.

The genes are TRBV20-1 and TRBJ1-2; possibly TRBD1 for D (5 bases). V was cut by 1 base and J by 8 bases, with 23 bases left in between. The CDR3 consists of 16 residues. CDR1 and CDR2 from the germline V gene are DFQATT and SNEGSKA (reference sequence). The CDR3 loop reads CSARGSLGTDPGGYTF. CDR3 coding DNA: TGCAGTGCTAGAGGAAGTTTGGGGACGGACCCCGGGGGCTACACCTTC.

This clonotype was seen more than once but under ten times. This chain links TRBV24-1 with TRBJ1-5, with TRBD1 matching over 10 bases. The CDR3 sequence is 16 residues long. V shed 3 bases and J 6 bases; nucleotides not matched to a gene: 7. CDR1 and CDR2 (germline): KGHDR, SFDVKD. The CDR3 reads CATSDPRQGAIQPQHF. CDR3 bases: TGTGCCACCAGTGATCCTCGACAGGGGGCCATTCAGCCCCAGCATTTT.

The V and J genes are TRBV4-3 and TRBJ1-5; D gene uncertain. CDR1 is LGHNA and CDR2 is YSLEER in the germline V gene. The CDR3 runs 17 residues. V was clipped by 0 bases and J by 2 bases, with 14 bases between them. This CDR3 reads CASSQDWGGIGNQPQHF. The CDR3 nucleotides read TGCGCCAGCAGCCAAGATTGGGGAGGGATCGGCAATCAGCCCCAGCATTTT.

J is TRBJ2-1 and V is TRBV20-1; TRBD2 might be the D (5 bases). Trimming left V 3 bases short and J 0 bases short, with 12 bases between. The CDR3 totals 15 residues. Germline CDR1 is DFQATT and CDR2 is SNEGSKA (reference sequence). The CDR3 DNA follows: TGCAGTGCTAGGATCAGCGGCACCTCCTACAATGAGCAGTTCTTC. This sequence encodes CSARISGTSYNEQFF.

The chain links TRBV7-2 to TRBJ2-7; D unclear. V lost 1 base and J lost 5, with 9 bases in between. Germline CDR1 and CDR2: SGHTA and FQGNSA. This CDR3 comprises 13 residues. DNA for the CDR3: TGTGCCAGCAGCTTAGAAGACCTCCACGAGCAGTACTTC. The encoded protein is CASSLEDLHEQYF.

The table lists this clonotype with a count of one. The CDR3 nucleotides read TGCAGCGTTGTGTTTGCGCGGGGGTTTAGCACAGATACGCAGTATTTT. It encodes CSVVFARGFSTDTQYF. The chain employs TRBV29-1 and TRBJ2-3; 7 nucleotides line up with TRBD2. Germline trimming cut 4 bases from V and 0 bases from J; bases unmatched to any gene: 10. The CDR3 is 16 residues long. The germline gives CDR1 SQVTM, CDR2 ANQGSEA.

The rearrangement joins TRBV18 to TRBJ2-7; 9 bases map to TRBD2. Germline lookup yields CDR1 KGHSH and CDR2 LQKENI. The CDR3 has 14 residues. J gave up 6 bases and V 1 base, and 4 bases lay outside the gene matches. The CDR3 coding sequence is TGTGCCAGCTCACCACAGCGGGGGGACATCGAGCAGTACTTC. Its translation is CASSPQRGDIEQYF.

This clonotype was found a few times. The V and J genes are TRBV28 and TRBJ2-7; D possibly corresponds to TRBD1 (6 bases). The germline CDR1 and CDR2 sequences are MDHEN and SYDVKM. V lost 10 bases and J 3 bases, leaving 10 bases between the germline ends. CDR3 length: 11 residues. The CDR3 region is CATRQDYEQYF. The CDR3 region has the DNA TGTGCCACCCGACAGGACTACGAGCAGTACTTC. Full variable domain (missing parts from reference TRBV28 and TRBJ2-7): DVKVTQSSRYLVKRTGEKVFLECVQDMDHENMFWYRQDPGLGLRLIYFSYDVKMKEKGDIPEGYSVSREKKERFSLILESASTNQTSMYLCATRQDYEQYFGPGTRLTVT.

There are a few counts of this clonotype. The chain has TRBV3-1 and TRBJ1-1; possibly TRBD1 for D (6 bases). The CDR3 totals 13 residues. Germline V gene data show CDR1 as LGHDT and CDR2 as YNNKEL (reference sequence). The V end lost 4 bases, the J end lost 6 bases, and 12 bases lay between the germline ends. As DNA, the CDR3 is TGTGCCAGCAGCCTGGGGGCTTTGCCTGAAGCTTTCTTT. Residues: CASSLGALPEAFF.

In its sample, this clonotype was seen many times. The CDR3 reads CSARDWALTGELFF. The DNA of the CDR3 is TGCAGTGCTAGAGATTGGGCTCTCACCGGGGAGCTGTTTTTT. The rearrangement uses TRBV20-1 and TRBJ2-2, with D unresolved. CDR3 length: 14 amino acids. CDR1 is DFQATT and CDR2 is SNEGSKA in the germline V gene (reference sequence). Between the trimmed V and J ends, which lost 0 bases and 4 bases, there was a span of 9 bases.

The CDR3 protein is CASSVKFLAGLITGELFF. CDR3 DNA sequence: TGTGCCAGCAGCGTAAAGTTCCTAGCGGGACTGATCACCGGGGAGCTGTTTTTT. The gene calls are TRBV9 and TRBJ2-2; TRBD2 matches at 9 bases. Germline CDR1 and CDR2: SGDLS and YYNGEE. The CDR3 extends over 18 amino acids. The J segment lost 4 bases and the V segment lost 1 base, leaving 11 bases of the junction unmatched.

This clonotype was counted between two and nine times. The chain links TRBV28 to TRBJ2-1; D not resolved. CDR3 length: 11 residues. V lost 4 bases and J lost 7, with 5 bases in between. CDR1 and CDR2 from the germline V gene are MDHEN and SYDVKM. The CDR3 coding sequence is TGTGCCAGCAGTTACGAAAATGAGCAGTTCTTC. As protein: CASSYENEQFF. Drawing the rest from reference TRBV28 and TRBJ2-1, the complete variable domain is DVKVTQSSRYLVKRTGEKVFLECVQDMDHENMFWYRQDPGLGLRLIYFSYDVKMKEKGDIPEGYSVSREKKERFSLILESASTNQTSMYLCASSYENEQFFGPGTRLTVL.

The rearrangement links TRBV7-2 to TRBJ2-3, with 7 bases that match TRBD2. V shed 4 bases and J 5 bases; nucleotides not matched to a gene: 12. In germline, CDR1 is SGHTA, CDR2 FQGNSA. This CDR3 has 16 residues. The CDR3 region has the DNA TGTGCCAGCAGCTCGGGGCCCCAGCGGGGTATAGATACGCAGTATTTT. Translating gives CASSSGPQRGIDTQYF.

The chain carries TRBV12-3 or TRBV12-4 and TRBJ1-2, with 8 bases identical to TRBD1. The V and J ends lost 5 bases and 8 bases, in that order; junction bases with no gene match: 10. This CDR3 contains 14 residues. CDR3 DNA sequence: TGTGCCAGCAGTCGGACAGGGCTCTATGGGGGCTACACCTTC. This encodes CASSRTGLYGGYTF.

This clonotype was found a few times. V usage is TRBV7-8 and J usage is TRBJ1-5; D unresolved. The V gene's germline CDR1 is SGHVS and CDR2 FQNEAQ. CDR3 length: 15 residues. With 1 base removed from V and 3 bases from J, the gap between germline ends came to 10 bases. CDR3 nucleotide sequence: TGTGCCAGCAGCTTAGACGGCCCCCTCAATCAGCCCCAGCATTTT. Protein sequence: CASSLDGPLNQPQHF.

This chain uses TRBV7-2 with TRBJ2-3; 14 bases align to TRBD2. The CDR3 loop spans 16 amino acids. The V gene's germline CDR1 is SGHTA and CDR2 FQGNSA. Losses at the gene ends were 6 bases for V and 6 bases for J; bases not matched to a gene: 8. The CDR3 nucleotides read TGTGCCAGCAGTTATCGACTAGCGGGAGGGGTTGATACGCAGTATTTT. Amino acid sequence: CASSYRLAGGVDTQYF.

This chain connects TRBV2 to TRBJ2-7; 7 nucleotides align to TRBD2. CDR1 is SNHLY, CDR2 FYNNEI, per germline. The CDR3 has 18 residues. The trim removed 1 base at V and 4 bases at J, leaving 16 bases unmatched. For the CDR3, the DNA is TGTGCCAGCAGTGAAGGTCTCGGTATGGGGGAGGGAGCGTACGAGCAGTACTTC. This codes for CASSEGLGMGEGAYEQYF.

CDR3 in DNA: TGTGCCAGCAGGCCCGGGGGACAGGTCTCGCAGTACTTC. It translates to CASRPGGQVSQYF. This sequence joins TRBV27 and TRBJ2-7, with TRBD1 matching 8 bases. This CDR3 has 13 amino acids. Germline CDR1 MNHEY, CDR2 SMNVEV (reference sequence). The junction had 10 bases not matched to a gene; V was cut back by 6 bases and J by 9 bases.

This clonotype was detected only a few times. The chain uses TRBV7-3 and TRBJ2-1; 13 nucleotides align to TRBD2. There are 18 residues in the CDR3. CDR1 and CDR2 (germline): SGHTA, FQGTGA. V lost 2 bases and J lost 10; bases outside the gene matches: 14. The chain's CDR3 is CASSLRGTSGTQSPEQFF. Here the CDR3 DNA reads TGTGCCAGCAGCTTACGGGGGACTAGCGGGACCCAATCCCCCGAGCAGTTCTTC.

The genes are TRBV5-1 and TRBJ2-6; D uncertain. In germline, CDR1 is SGHRS, CDR2 YFSETQ. The CDR3 has 17 amino acids. V shed 0 bases and J shed 1 base, with 11 bases lying between them. The CDR3 loop is CASSLGTVSSGANVLTF. The CDR3 nucleotides read TGCGCCAGCAGCTTGGGGACCGTTAGTTCTGGGGCCAACGTCCTGACTTTC.

The chain is built from TRBV5-1 and TRBJ1-4; D unclear. Germline CDR1 SGHRS, CDR2 YFSETQ. The CDR3 contains 15 residues. Trimming removed 1 base from V and 6 bases from J, with 13 bases in between. CDR3 in DNA: TGCGCCAGCAGCTTGTTTGGTAGGGCGGATGAAAAACTGTTTTTT. This codes for CASSLFGRADEKLFF.